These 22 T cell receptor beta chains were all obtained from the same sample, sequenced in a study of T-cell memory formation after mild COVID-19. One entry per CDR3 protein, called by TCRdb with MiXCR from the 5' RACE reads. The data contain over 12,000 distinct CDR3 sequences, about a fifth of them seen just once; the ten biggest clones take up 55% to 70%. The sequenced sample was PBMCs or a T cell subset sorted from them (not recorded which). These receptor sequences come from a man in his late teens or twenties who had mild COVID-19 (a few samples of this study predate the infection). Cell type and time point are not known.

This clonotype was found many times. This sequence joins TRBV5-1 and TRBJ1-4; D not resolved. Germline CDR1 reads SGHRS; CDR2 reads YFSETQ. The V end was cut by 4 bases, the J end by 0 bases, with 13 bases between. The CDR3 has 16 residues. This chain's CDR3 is CASSSWSQATNEKLFF. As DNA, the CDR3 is TGCGCCAGCAGCAGTTGGTCCCAGGCAACTAATGAAAAACTGTTTTTT.

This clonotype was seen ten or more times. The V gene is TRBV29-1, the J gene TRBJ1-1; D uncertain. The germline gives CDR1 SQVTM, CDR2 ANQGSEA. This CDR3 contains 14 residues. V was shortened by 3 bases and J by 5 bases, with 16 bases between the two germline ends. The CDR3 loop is CSVEEVPSRTEAFF. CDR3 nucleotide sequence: TGCAGCGTTGAGGAGGTCCCATCGAGGACTGAAGCTTTCTTT.

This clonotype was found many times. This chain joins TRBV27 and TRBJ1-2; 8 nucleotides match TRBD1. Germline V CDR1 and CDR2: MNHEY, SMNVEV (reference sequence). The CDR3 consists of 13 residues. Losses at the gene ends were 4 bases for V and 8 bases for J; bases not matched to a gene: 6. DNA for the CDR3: TGTGCCAGCAGTTACAAGACAGGGGACGGCTACACCTTC. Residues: CASSYKTGDGYTF.

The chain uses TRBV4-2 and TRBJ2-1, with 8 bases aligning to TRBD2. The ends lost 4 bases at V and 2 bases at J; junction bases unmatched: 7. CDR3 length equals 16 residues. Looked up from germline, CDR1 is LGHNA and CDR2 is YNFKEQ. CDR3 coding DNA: TGTGCCAGCAGCCTAGGCGGGGGGCCAGCCTACAATGAGCAGTTCTTC. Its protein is CASSLGGGPAYNEQFF.

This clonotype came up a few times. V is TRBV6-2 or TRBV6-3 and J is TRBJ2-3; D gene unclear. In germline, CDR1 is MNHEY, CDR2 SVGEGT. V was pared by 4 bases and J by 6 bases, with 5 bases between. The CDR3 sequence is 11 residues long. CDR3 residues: CASSSGDTQYF. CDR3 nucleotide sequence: TGTGCCAGCAGTTCGGGTGATACGCAGTATTTT.

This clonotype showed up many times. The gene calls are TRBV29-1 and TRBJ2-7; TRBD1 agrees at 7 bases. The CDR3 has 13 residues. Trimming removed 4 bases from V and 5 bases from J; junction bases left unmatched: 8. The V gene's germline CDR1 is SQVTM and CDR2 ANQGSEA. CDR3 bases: TGCAGCGTTGCCCAGACAGGGTACCACGAGCAGTACTTC. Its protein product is CSVAQTGYHEQYF.

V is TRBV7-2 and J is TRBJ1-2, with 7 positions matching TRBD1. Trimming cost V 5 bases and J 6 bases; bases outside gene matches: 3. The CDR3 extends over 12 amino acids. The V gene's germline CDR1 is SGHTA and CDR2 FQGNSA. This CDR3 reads CASSEQGNGYTF. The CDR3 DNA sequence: TGTGCCAGCAGCGAACAGGGGAATGGCTACACCTTC.

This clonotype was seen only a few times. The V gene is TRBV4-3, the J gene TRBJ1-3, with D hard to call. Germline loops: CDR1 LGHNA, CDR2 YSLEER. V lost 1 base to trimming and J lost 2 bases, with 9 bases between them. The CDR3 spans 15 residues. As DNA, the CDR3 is TGCGCCAGCAGCCAAGGGGCTAGTCCTGGAAACACCATATATTTT. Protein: CASSQGASPGNTIYF.

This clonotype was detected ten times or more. The CDR3 DNA reads TGCAGCGCCGCGGACAAGTTTGGGTATGGCTACACCTTC. Translating gives CSAADKFGYGYTF. V and J are TRBV29-1 and TRBJ1-2; TRBD1 might be the D (5 bases). V gave up 7 bases and J gave up 5 bases, with 17 bases separating them. CDR1 is SQVTM and CDR2 is ANQGSEA in the germline V gene. The CDR3 runs to 13 residues.

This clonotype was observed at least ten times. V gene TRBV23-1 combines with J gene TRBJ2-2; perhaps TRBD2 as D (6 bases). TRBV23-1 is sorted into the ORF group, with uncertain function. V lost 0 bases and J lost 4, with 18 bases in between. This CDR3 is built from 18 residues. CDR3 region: CASSQSLASSVSTGELFF. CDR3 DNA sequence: TGCGCCAGCAGTCAATCCCTAGCCTCTAGCGTGAGCACCGGGGAGCTGTTTTTT.

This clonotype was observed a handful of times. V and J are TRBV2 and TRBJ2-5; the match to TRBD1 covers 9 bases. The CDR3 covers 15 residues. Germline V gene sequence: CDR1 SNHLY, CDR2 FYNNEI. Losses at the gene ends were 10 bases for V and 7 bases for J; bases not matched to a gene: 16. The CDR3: CATQASTGGDGTQYF. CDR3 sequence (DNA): TGTGCCACCCAGGCTTCCACAGGGGGCGATGGGACCCAGTACTTC.

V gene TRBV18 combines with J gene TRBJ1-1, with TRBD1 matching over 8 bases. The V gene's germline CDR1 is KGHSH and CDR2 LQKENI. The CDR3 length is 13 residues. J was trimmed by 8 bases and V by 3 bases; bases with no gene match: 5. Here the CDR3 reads CASSPSRDREAFF. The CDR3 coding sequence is TGTGCCAGCTCACCCTCTCGGGACAGGGAAGCTTTCTTT. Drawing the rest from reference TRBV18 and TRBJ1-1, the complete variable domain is NAGVMQNPRHLVRRRGQEARLRCSPMKGHSHVYWYRQLPEEGLKFMVYLQKENIIDESGMPKERFSAEFPKEGPSILRIQQVVRGDSAAYFCASSPSRDREAFFGQGTRLTVV.

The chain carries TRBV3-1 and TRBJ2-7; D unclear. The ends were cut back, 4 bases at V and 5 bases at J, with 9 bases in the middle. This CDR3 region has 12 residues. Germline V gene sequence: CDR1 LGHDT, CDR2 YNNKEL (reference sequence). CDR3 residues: CASSLSWDEQYF. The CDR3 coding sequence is TGTGCCAGCAGCCTCTCCTGGGACGAGCAGTACTTC.

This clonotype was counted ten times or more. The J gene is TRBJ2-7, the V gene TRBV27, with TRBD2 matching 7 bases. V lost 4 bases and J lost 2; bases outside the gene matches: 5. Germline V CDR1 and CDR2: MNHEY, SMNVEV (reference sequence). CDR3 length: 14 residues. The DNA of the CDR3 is TGTGCCAGCAGTTCAGGGAGGGGTCCCTACGAGCAGTACTTC. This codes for CASSSGRGPYEQYF.

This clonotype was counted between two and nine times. Here the CDR3 reads CASRDGTSDTEAFF. The CDR3 DNA follows: TGTGCCAGCAGGGATGGGACTTCTGACACTGAAGCTTTCTTT. V and J are TRBV12-3 or TRBV12-4 and TRBJ1-1, with a possible D match to TRBD1 (5 bases). This CDR3 comprises 14 residues. The germline V and J ends were trimmed by 6 bases and 3 bases, with 14 bases remaining between them.

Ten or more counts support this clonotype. For the CDR3, the DNA is TGTGCCAGCAGTTACAGGTGGCGGGGGGGCGAAAATGAGCAGTTCTTC. Amino acids: CASSYRWRGGENEQFF. The rearrangement uses TRBV6-5 and TRBJ2-1; 9 nucleotides line up with TRBD2. Germline V gives CDR1 MNHEY, CDR2 SVGAGI. The CDR3 has 16 residues. Trimming removed 2 bases from V and 7 bases from J; junction bases left unmatched: 9.

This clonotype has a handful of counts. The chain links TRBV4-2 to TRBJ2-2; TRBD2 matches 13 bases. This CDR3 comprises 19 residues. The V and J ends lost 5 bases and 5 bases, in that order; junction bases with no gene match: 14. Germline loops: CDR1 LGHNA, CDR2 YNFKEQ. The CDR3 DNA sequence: TGTGCCAGCAGCTACCCGCCCGGGACTAGCGGGGCGGGGACCGGGGAGCTGTTTTTT. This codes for CASSYPPGTSGAGTGELFF.

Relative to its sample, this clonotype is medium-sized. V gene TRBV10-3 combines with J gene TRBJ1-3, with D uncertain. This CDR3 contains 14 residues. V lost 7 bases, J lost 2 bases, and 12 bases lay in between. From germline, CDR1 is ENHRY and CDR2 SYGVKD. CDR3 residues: CAIMRDTTGNTIYF. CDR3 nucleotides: TGTGCCATCATGAGGGATACGACTGGAAACACCATATATTTT.

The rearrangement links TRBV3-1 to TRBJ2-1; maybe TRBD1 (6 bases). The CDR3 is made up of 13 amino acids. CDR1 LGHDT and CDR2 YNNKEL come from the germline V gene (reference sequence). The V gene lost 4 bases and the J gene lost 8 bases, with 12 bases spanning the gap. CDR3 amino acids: CASSPDSRHEQFF. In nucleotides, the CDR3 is TGTGCCAGCAGCCCGGACAGTCGTCATGAGCAGTTCTTC.

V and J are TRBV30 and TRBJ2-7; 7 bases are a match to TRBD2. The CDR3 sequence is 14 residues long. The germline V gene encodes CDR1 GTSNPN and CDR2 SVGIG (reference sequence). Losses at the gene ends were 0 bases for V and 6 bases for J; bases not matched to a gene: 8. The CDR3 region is CAWSVSGTNTEQYF. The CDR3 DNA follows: TGTGCCTGGAGTGTAAGCGGGACTAATACCGAGCAGTACTTC.

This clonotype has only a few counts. The CDR3 DNA follows: TGCGCCAGCAGCCAAGAGGTGACGGTAACTTCCTATGGCTACACCTTC. Translating it yields CASSQEVTVTSYGYTF. The rearrangement joins TRBV4-3 to TRBJ1-2; D not certain. CDR1 is LGHNA, CDR2 YSLEER, per germline. This CDR3 is 16 amino acids long. V gave up 0 bases and J gave up 4 bases, with 15 bases separating them.

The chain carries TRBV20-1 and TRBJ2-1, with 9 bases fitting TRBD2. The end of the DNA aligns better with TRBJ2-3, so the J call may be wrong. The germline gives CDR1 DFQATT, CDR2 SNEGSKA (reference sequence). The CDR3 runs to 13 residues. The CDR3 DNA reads TGCAGTGCTAGAGCCCCTAGCGGGAATACGCAGTATTTT. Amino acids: CSARAPSGNTQYF.